The 3 T cell receptor beta chains below come from one sample, sequenced in a study of T-cell memory formation after mild COVID-19 (dated by TCRdb to the early 2020s). Receptors were amplified or captured by 5' RACE. Sequencing used an Illumina NovaSeq 6000. The public reads were quality trimmed at Q25 with fastp and then assembled into clones with MiXCR by TCRdb, keeping productive beta chains. Rows merge per CDR3 protein into single entries with the most common DNA and genes. The sample contains 140,000 or so distinct CDR3 sequences, 5.5% to 7% of them found a single time. The ten top clones hold about 2% of the sample. The sample taken for sequencing was PBMCs or a T cell subset sorted from them (not recorded which). Every receptor here comes from an adult woman who had mild COVID-19 (a few samples of this study predate the infection). The sample titles of this study are shuffled in the database, so cell type and time point are left out; the donor was told from shared clones.

This clonotype was seen many times. The chain links TRBV12-3 or TRBV12-4 to TRBJ1-2; D may be TRBD1 (6 bases). V lost 5 bases, J lost 0 bases, and 13 bases lay in between. The CDR3 length is 15 residues. CDR3 protein: CASSTPTGANYGYTF. The CDR3 DNA sequence: TGTGCCAGCAGTACTCCGACAGGAGCTAACTATGGCTACACCTTC.

The rearrangement joins TRBV5-5 to TRBJ2-3, with 7 bases identical to TRBD1. The CDR3 is 16 residues long. CDR1 and CDR2 (germline): SGHKS, YYEKEE (reference sequence). The ends lost 4 bases at V and 5 bases at J; junction bases unmatched: 13. The CDR3 bases are TGTGCCAGCAGCGCTACAGGGGCGATGACCTTAGATACGCAGTATTTT. It specifies CASSATGAMTLDTQYF.

This clonotype was picked up many times. The chain combines TRBV19 with TRBJ2-2; D remains ambiguous. The V gene's germline CDR1 is LNHDA and CDR2 SQIVND (reference sequence). The CDR3 spans 14 residues. Trimming shortened V by 3 bases and J by 1 base, and 6 bases separated the two germline ends. The CDR3 DNA is TGTGCCAGTAGTATCTCGGGGAACACCGGGGAGCTGTTTTTT. It encodes CASSISGNTGELFF. The whole variable domain, filled in from reference TRBV19 and TRBJ2-2, reads DGGITQSPKYLFRKEGQNVTLSCEQNLNHDAMYWYRQDPGQGLRLIYYSQIVNDFQKGDIAEGYSVSREKKESFPLTVTSAQKNPTAFYLCASSISGNTGELFFGEGSRLTVL.